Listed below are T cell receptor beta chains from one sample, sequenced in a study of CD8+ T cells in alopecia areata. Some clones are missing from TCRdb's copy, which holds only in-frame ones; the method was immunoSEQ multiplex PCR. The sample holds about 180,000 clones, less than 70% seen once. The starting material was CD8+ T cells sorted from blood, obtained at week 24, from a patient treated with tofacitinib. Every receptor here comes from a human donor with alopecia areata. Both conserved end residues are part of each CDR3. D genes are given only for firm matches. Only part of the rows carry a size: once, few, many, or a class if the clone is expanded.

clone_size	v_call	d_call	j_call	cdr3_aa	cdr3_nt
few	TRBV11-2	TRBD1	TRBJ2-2	CASSFSDRVGTGELFF	TGTGCCAGCAGCTTCTCGGACAGGGTGGGCACCGGGGAGCTGTTTTTT
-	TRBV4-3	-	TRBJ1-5	CASSQDRDQPQHF	TGCGCCAGCAGCCAAGACAGGGATCAGCCCCAGCATTTT
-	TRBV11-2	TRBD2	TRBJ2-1	CASSPASGRYNEQFF	TGTGCCAGCAGCCCCGCTAGCGGACGATACAATGAGCAGTTCTTC
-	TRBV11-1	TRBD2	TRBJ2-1	CASSKIIAGDSYNEQFF	TGTGCCAGCAGCAAGATCATAGCGGGGGACTCATACAATGAGCAGTTCTTC
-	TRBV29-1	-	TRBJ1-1	CSVEENTEAFF	TGCAGCGTTGAAGAGAACACTGAAGCTTTCTTT
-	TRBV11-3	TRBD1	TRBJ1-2	CASSLRTGTGDGYTF	TGTGCCAGCAGCTTACGGACCGGGACAGGGGATGGCTACACCTTC
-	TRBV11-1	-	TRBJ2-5	CASSLAQGRRETQYF	TGTGCCAGCAGCTTAGCGCAGGGAAGGAGAGAGACCCAGTACTTC
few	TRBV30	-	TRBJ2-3	CAWSTTTDYTNTDTQYF	TGTGCCTGGAGTACAACTACGGACTATACCAACACAGATACGCAGTATTTT
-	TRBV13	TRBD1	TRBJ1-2	CASSPEGTADGYTF	TGTGCCAGCAGCCCAGAGGGGACAGCGGATGGCTACACCTTC
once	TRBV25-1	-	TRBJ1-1	CASLENTEAFF	TGTGCCAGTTTAGAGAACACTGAAGCTTTCTTT
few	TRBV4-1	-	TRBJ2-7	CASSQVLGALVPEQYF	TGCGCCAGCAGCCAAGTTTTGGGAGCCCTAGTACCCGAGCAGTACTTC
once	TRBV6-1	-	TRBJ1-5	CASSDSWGLTSNQPQHF	TGTGCCAGCAGTGATTCTTGGGGACTCACTAGCAATCAGCCCCAGCATTTT
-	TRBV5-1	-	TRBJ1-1	CASSLERDWGTEAFF	TGCGCCAGCAGCTTGGAACGTGACTGGGGGACTGAAGCTTTCTTT
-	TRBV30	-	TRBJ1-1	CAWTPGMGASEAFF	TGTGCCTGGACCCCCGGCATGGGGGCGAGTGAAGCTTTCTTT
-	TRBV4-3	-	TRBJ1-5	CASSQDQGFNQPQHF	TGCGCCAGCAGCCAAGATCAGGGGTTCAATCAGCCCCAGCATTTT
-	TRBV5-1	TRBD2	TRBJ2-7	CASTGGGLRSTYEQYF	TGCGCCAGCACCGGCGGGGGACTCCGATCAACCTACGAGCAGTACTTC
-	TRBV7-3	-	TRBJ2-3	CASSLGRADTQYF	TGTGCCAGCAGCTTAGGACGGGCTGATACGCAGTATTTT
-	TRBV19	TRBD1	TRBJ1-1	CASTNPRDRSTEAFF	TGTGCCAGTACCAATCCCCGGGACAGATCCACTGAAGCTTTCTTT
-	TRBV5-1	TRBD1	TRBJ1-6	CASSLPGGNSPLHF	TGCGCCAGCAGCTTACCAGGGGGTAATTCACCCCTCCACTTT
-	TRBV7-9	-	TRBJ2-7	CASSSIGYEQYF	TGTGCCAGCAGCTCGATAGGTTACGAGCAGTACTTC
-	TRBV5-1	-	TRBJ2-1	CASSWTDNEQFF	TGCGCCAGCAGCTGGACAGACAATGAGCAGTTCTTC
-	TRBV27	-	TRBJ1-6	CASSLDSGSPLHF	TGTGCCAGCAGCCTTGACTCCGGATCACCCCTCCACTTT
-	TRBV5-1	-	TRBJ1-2	CASSLAQGLPYGYTF	TGCGCCAGCAGCTTGGCCCAGGGTCTTCCATATGGCTACACCTTC
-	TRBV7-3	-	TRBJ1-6	CASSLDIGNSPLHF	TGTGCCAGCAGCTTAGACATCGGTAATTCACCCCTCCACTTT
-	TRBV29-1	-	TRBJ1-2	CSVARGTGYTF	TGCAGCGTTGCCAGGGGAACTGGCTACACCTTC
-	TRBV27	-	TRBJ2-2	CASRDPSNTGELFF	TGTGCCAGCAGGGATCCCAGTAACACCGGGGAGCTGTTTTTT
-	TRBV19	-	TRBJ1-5	CASAEGQPQHF	TGTGCCAGTGCAGAGGGACAGCCCCAGCATTTT
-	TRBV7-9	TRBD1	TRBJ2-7	CASSNPDRDYEQYF	TGTGCCAGCAGCAACCCGGACAGGGACTACGAGCAGTACTTC